A single sample gave rise to the 27 T cell receptor beta chains below, sequenced in a study of cytomegalovirus exposure and HLA in healthy donors. The PCR contained 60 Vbeta and 13 Jbeta primers. Measured with immunoSEQ multiplex PCR; TCRdb has only the in-frame clones, and not every one. The data contain more than 250,000 clones, approximately 90% of them singletons. The specimen was PBMCs. These receptors came from a woman aged 18-29 years in good health and CMV-seronegative.

This clone was found once. This chain connects TRBV27 to TRBJ1-4; TRBD1 might be the D (5 bases). V lost 2 bases and J lost 7, with 11 bases in between. CDR1 and CDR2 (germline): MNHEY, SMNVEV (reference sequence). CDR3 length equals 14 residues. CDR3 residues: CASSLRDFGEKLFF. CDR3 coding DNA: TGTGCCAGCAGTTTAAGGGACTTCGGTGAAAAACTGTTTTTT.

Concerning this clone itself: The junction departs from the called germline gene at one end, perhaps through a read error. CDR3: CSSSLYSTGSYEQYF. DNA for the CDR3: TGTTCCAGCAGCTTATATTCCACGGGATCCTACGAGCAGTACTTC. The chain recombines TRBV7-3 with TRBJ2-7; D might be TRBD2 (5 bases). The CDR3 is made up of 15 amino acids. CDR1 and CDR2 (germline): SGHTA, FQGTGA. The variable domain in full, with the rest retrieved from reference TRBV7-3 and TRBJ2-7, is GAGVSQTPSNKVTEKGKYVELRCDPISGHTALYWYRQSLGQGPEFLIYFQGTGAADDSGLPNDRFFAVRPEGSVSTLKIQRTERGDSAVYLCSSSLYSTGSYEQYFGPGTRLTVT.

This chain connects TRBV10-2 to TRBJ1-6; D is undetermined. This CDR3 region has 12 residues. In germline, CDR1 is WSHSY, CDR2 SAAADI. V was trimmed by 6 bases and J by 16 bases, leaving 16 bases between them. CDR3 sequence reads: CASRAGPIVLHF. DNA of the CDR3: TGCGCCAGCAGAGCAGGCCCCATCGTGCTCCACTTT.

V usage is TRBV11-2 and J usage is TRBJ1-1; D is uncertain. V dropped 3 bases and J dropped 4 bases, with 9 bases sitting between them. Germline lookup yields CDR1 SGHAT and CDR2 FQNNGV. This CDR3 spans 13 amino acids. CDR3: CASSFNGFTEAFF. CDR3 coding DNA: TGTGCCAGCAGCTTTAACGGGTTCACTGAAGCTTTCTTT.

The CDR3 protein is CASSLERTGGVTEAFF. DNA for the CDR3: TGCGCCAGCAGCTTGGAGAGAACAGGGGGCGTCACTGAAGCTTTCTTT. This sequence joins TRBV5-1 and TRBJ1-1, with 9 bases matching TRBD1. V dropped 0 bases and J dropped 4; count of bases not matched to a gene: 7. The V gene's germline CDR1 is SGHRS and CDR2 YFSETQ. The CDR3 has 16 amino acids.

About this clone itself: Compared with germline, one end of the junction differs, possibly owing to a read error. The chain joins TRBV5-6 to TRBJ2-7; TRBD1 matches 9 bases. CDR1 and CDR2 from the germline V gene are SGHDT and YYEEEE. There are 14 residues in the CDR3. The CDR3 sequence: CASSLGTGNYEQYF. Here the CDR3 DNA reads TGTGCCAGCAGTTTGGGGACAGGGAACTACGAGCAGTACTTC.

The chain links TRBV28 to TRBJ1-1; D is perhaps TRBD1 (5 bases). CDR1 and CDR2 from the germline V gene are MDHEN and SYDVKM. The CDR3 runs to 15 residues. The V end lost 6 bases, the J end lost 2 bases, and 16 bases lay between the germline ends. The CDR3 nucleotides are TGTGCCAGCAGCCCTCTCAGGGCCCTTAACACTGAAGCTTTCTTT. Translating it yields CASSPLRALNTEAFF.

The V gene is TRBV18, the J gene TRBJ2-5, with a possible D match to TRBD2 (6 bases). The CDR3 covers 15 residues. The V and J ends lost 4 bases and 4 bases respectively, with 16 bases between them. The germline V gene has CDR1 KGHSH and CDR2 LQKENI. This CDR3 reads CASSLGSSAGETQYF. Here the CDR3 DNA reads TGTGCCAGCTCACTCGGGAGTTCGGCTGGAGAGACCCAGTACTTC. Drawing the rest from reference TRBV18 and TRBJ2-5, the complete variable domain is NAGVMQNPRHLVRRRGQEARLRCSPMKGHSHVYWYRQLPEEGLKFMVYLQKENIIDESGMPKERFSAEFPKEGPSILRIQQVVRGDSAAYFCASSLGSSAGETQYFGPGTRLLVL.

The count of this clone is one. This chain joins TRBV11-3 and TRBJ2-3; maybe TRBD2 (7 bases). V lost 5 bases and J 6 bases, leaving 24 bases between the germline ends. Per the germline V gene, CDR1 is SGHNT and CDR2 is YENEEA. The CDR3 runs 17 residues. The DNA of the CDR3 is TGTGCCAGCAGCACCCCCAACCCAGGGGCGGGAGCGGATACGCAGTATTTT. This codes for CASSTPNPGAGADTQYF.

The V and J genes are TRBV5-5 and TRBJ1-1; D gene uncertain. V dropped 8 bases and J dropped 1 base, with 12 bases sitting between them. The germline V gene has CDR1 SGHKS and CDR2 YYEKEE (reference sequence). There are 13 residues in the CDR3. This CDR3 is CASRDGGNTEAFF. In DNA form, the CDR3 reads TGTGCCAGTCGCGATGGAGGGAACACTGAAGCTTTCTTT.

As to this clone: Sequence at one end of the junction differs from germline and may be a read error. This chain links TRBV7-9 with TRBJ2-7, with D unclear. CDR3 size: 12 residues. Germline V gene lookup returns CDR1 SEHNR and CDR2 FQNEAQ (reference sequence). The CDR3 loop reads CSSSNSSYEQYF. CDR3 nucleotide sequence: TGTTCCAGCAGCAACAGCTCCTACGAGCAGTACTTC. Full variable domain (remainder filled in from reference TRBV7-9 and TRBJ2-7): DTGVSQNPRHKITKRGQNVTFRCDPISEHNRLYWYRQTLGQGPEFLTYFQNEAQLEKSRLLSDRFSAERPKGSFSTLEIQRTEQGDSAMYLCSSSNSSYEQYFGPGTRLTVT.

The V gene is TRBV11-2, the J gene TRBJ1-3; D is possibly TRBD1 (5 bases). The germline V gene encodes CDR1 SGHAT and CDR2 FQNNGV. Trimming took 5 bases from V and 4 from J, leaving 12 bases between them. The CDR3 runs to 14 residues. The CDR3 DNA is TGTGCCAGCAGCCCGCGGACAAGCGGAAACACCATATATTTT. This sequence encodes CASSPRTSGNTIYF. Drawing the rest from reference TRBV11-2 and TRBJ1-3, the complete variable domain is EAGVAQSPRYKIIEKRQSVAFWCNPISGHATLYWYQQILGQGPKLLIQFQNNGVVDDSQLPKDRFSAERLKGVDSTLKIQPAKLEDSAVYLCASSPRTSGNTIYFGEGSWLTVV.

The gene calls are TRBV10-2 and TRBJ2-5, with 8 bases lining up with TRBD1. Germline loops: CDR1 WSHSY, CDR2 SAAADI. The length of the CDR3 is 14 residues. The V and J ends lost 5 bases and 3 bases, in that order; junction bases with no gene match: 5. The CDR3 nucleotides are TGCGCCAGCAGTCCCGGGACAGGAAAAGAGACCCAGTACTTC. Translated, it gives CASSPGTGKETQYF.

The chain employs TRBV11-2 and TRBJ1-2, with a tentative D call TRBD1 (5 bases). The germline CDR1 and CDR2 sequences are SGHAT and FQNNGV. The CDR3 length is 13 residues. V was clipped by 1 base and J by 3 bases, with 6 bases between them. The CDR3 nucleotides read TGTGCCAGCAGCTTAGCCAGGGACTATGGCTACACCTTC. It yields the protein CASSLARDYGYTF.

This clone was seen more than once but under ten times. The chain uses TRBV27 and TRBJ1-1, with TRBD1 as a possible D gene (5 bases). Trimming took 5 bases from V and 3 from J, leaving 13 bases between them. The CDR3 extends over 14 amino acids. CDR1 is MNHEY, CDR2 SMNVEV, per germline (reference sequence). The CDR3 protein is CASSPQVPDTEAFF. The CDR3 nucleotides read TGTGCCAGCAGTCCACAGGTTCCGGACACTGAAGCTTTCTTT.

The rearrangement uses TRBV18 and TRBJ2-5; the D gene is possibly TRBD2 (5 bases). Germline CDR1 reads KGHSH; CDR2 reads LQKENI. Trimming pared 4 bases from V and 5 bases from J, leaving 8 bases between. This CDR3 contains 12 residues. The CDR3 loop is CASSRTEETQYF. CDR3 DNA sequence: TGTGCCAGCTCACGGACTGAGGAGACCCAGTACTTC. The whole variable domain, filled in from reference TRBV18 and TRBJ2-5, reads NAGVMQNPRHLVRRRGQEARLRCSPMKGHSHVYWYRQLPEEGLKFMVYLQKENIIDESGMPKERFSAEFPKEGPSILRIQQVVRGDSAAYFCASSRTEETQYFGPGTRLLVL.

V and J are TRBV5-1 and TRBJ1-1, with TRBD1 identical over 10 bases. V lost 4 bases, J lost 0 bases, and 6 bases stayed unmatched. CDR3 length: 16 residues. Germline V gene sequence: CDR1 SGHRS, CDR2 YFSETQ. The CDR3 here is CASSAGTGVLNTEAFF. DNA of the CDR3: TGCGCCAGCAGCGCCGGGACAGGGGTTCTGAACACTGAAGCTTTCTTT. Full variable domain (outside the CDR3, taken from reference TRBV5-1 and TRBJ1-1): KAGVTQTPRYLIKTRGQQVTLSCSPISGHRSVSWYQQTPGQGLQFLFEYFSETQRNKGNFPGRFSGRQFSNSRSEMNVSTLELGDSALYLCASSAGTGVLNTEAFFGQGTRLTVV.

The chain is built from TRBV6-1 and TRBJ1-5; maybe TRBD1 (5 bases). The germline V gene encodes CDR1 MNHNS and CDR2 SASEGT. This CDR3 spans 14 amino acids. V gave up 7 bases and J gave up 4 bases, with 14 bases separating them. In DNA, the CDR3 is TGTGCCAGCATCGGTGGGGGGGTGAATCAGCCCCAGCATTTT. This translates into CASIGGGVNQPQHF.

The CDR3 is CAWDGGFRQPQHF. The CDR3 region has the DNA TGTGCCTGGGACGGGGGATTCCGGCAGCCCCAGCATTTT. V and J are TRBV30 and TRBJ1-5; D possibly corresponds to TRBD1 (5 bases). The germline V and J ends were trimmed by 5 bases and 7 bases, with 15 bases remaining between them. This CDR3 is built from 13 residues. CDR1 and CDR2 (germline): GTSNPN, SVGIG (reference sequence).

CDR3 loop: CASSDDRGLKSYEQYF. The CDR3 DNA reads as TGTGCCAGCAGTGATGACAGGGGGCTAAAGTCCTACGAGCAGTACTTC. V usage is TRBV2 and J usage is TRBJ2-7; TRBD1 matches at 10 bases. Germline V gene data show CDR1 as SNHLY and CDR2 as FYNNEI. V was clipped by 3 bases and J by 1 base; unmatched bases: 6. The CDR3 has 16 amino acids.

The gene calls are TRBV5-4 and TRBJ2-7, with 8 bases identical to TRBD2. V shed 4 bases, J shed 1 base, and the junction held 7 bases outside the gene matches. This CDR3 is 15 amino acids long. CDR1 is SGHNT, CDR2 YYREEE, per germline (reference sequence). Here the CDR3 DNA reads TGTGCCAGCAGCCGGGGGGGACAAACGTCCTACGAGCAGTACTTC. It encodes CASSRGGQTSYEQYF.

This chain uses TRBV7-6 with TRBJ2-7; TRBD1 might be the D (6 bases). Trimming pared 1 base from V and 4 bases from J, leaving 11 bases between. Germline V gives CDR1 SGHVS, CDR2 FNYEAQ. This CDR3 comprises 14 residues. This CDR3 is CASSLGFRGYEQYF. In nucleotides, the CDR3 is TGTGCCAGCAGCTTAGGCTTCAGGGGTTACGAGCAGTACTTC.

J is TRBJ2-7 and V is TRBV2; TRBD1 matches 9 bases. CDR1 is SNHLY, CDR2 FYNNEI, per germline. Trimming removed 5 bases from V and 3 bases from J; junction bases left unmatched: 5. CDR3 length: 14 residues. For the CDR3, the DNA is TGTGCCAGCAGTATCCGGGACAGGGACTACGAGCAGTACTTC. Translation: CASSIRDRDYEQYF.

CDR3 protein: CASSQGLSGGNTGELFF. CDR3 nucleotide sequence: TGCGCCAGCAGCCAAGGGCTTAGCGGGGGGAACACCGGGGAGCTGTTTTTT. The rearrangement joins TRBV4-1 to TRBJ2-2, with 9 bases fitting TRBD2. V dropped 1 base and J dropped 1; count of bases not matched to a gene: 4. This CDR3 has 17 amino acids. Per germline, CDR1 MGHRA and CDR2 YSYEKL.

The V call is TRBV9, the J call TRBJ2-2, with 8 bases lining up with TRBD1. The CDR3 is 17 amino acids. Germline V lookup: CDR1 SGDLS, CDR2 YYNGEE. The trim removed 4 bases at V and 2 bases at J, leaving 10 bases unmatched. As DNA, the CDR3 is TGTGCCAGCAGCCCGACGGGGACAGGAGCCAACACCGGGGAGCTGTTTTTT. Its protein is CASSPTGTGANTGELFF.

V is TRBV5-4 and J is TRBJ1-2, with 11 bases matching TRBD1. CDR1 and CDR2 (germline): SGHNT, YYREEE (reference sequence). With 0 bases clipped from V and 6 bases from J, the junction kept 4 bases outside the gene matches. The CDR3 is 15 amino acids. CDR3 in DNA: TGTGCCAGCAGCTTGGCCGGGGACAGGGGGAATGGCTACACCTTC. Its protein product is CASSLAGDRGNGYTF.

The chain has TRBV15 and TRBJ2-7; 8 nucleotides agree with TRBD1. CDR1 LNHNV and CDR2 YYDKDF come from the germline V gene (reference sequence). The CDR3 length is 17 residues. Unmatched junction bases numbered 9, after V lost 0 bases and J lost 2 bases. This CDR3 is CATSREKDRGPTYEQYF. For the CDR3, the DNA is TGTGCCACCAGCAGAGAGAAAGACAGGGGTCCCACCTACGAGCAGTACTTC.